The clone carrying this T cell receptor (beta chain) has just a few counts. V was clipped by 2 bases and J by 7 bases, with 5 bases between them. The CDR3 totals 11 residues. CDR1 is SEHNR and CDR2 is FQNEAQ in the germline V gene (reference sequence). The sample is drawn from a study of T cells in Graves' hyperthyroidism and ophthalmopathy. On the study more broadly: Upon initial diagnosis and before any treatment, peripheral blood was collected.

TCR beta CDR3 regions were amplified from RNA. Primed by the HTBI set, a first-round RT-PCR was run on the TCR CDR3. TCRdb analysed the multiplex PCR reads with MiXCR anew, one entry per CDR3 protein. The sample holds approximately 720,000 distinct CDR3 sequences, approximately 19% seen once. The sample comprised blood. The V gene is TRBV7-9, the J gene TRBJ1-1; D is ambiguous. The sequence derives from a woman between 50 and 59 years old with Graves' hyperthyroidism that later progressed to Graves' ophthalmopathy. CDR3 DNA sequence: TGTGCCAGCAGCTTATCGGATGAAGCTTTCTTT. Residues: CASSLSDEAFF.